These 29 T cell receptor beta chains were sequenced from one sample in a study of blood T cell repertoires in COVID-19. Sequenced by immunoSEQ multiplex PCR; TCRdb stores in-frame clones only, minus some. The repertoire holds fewer than 250,000 clones, with 83% as singletons. Sequences were obtained from PBMCs or T cells enriched from blood (not recorded which). Every receptor here comes from a woman aged 40 to 50 who had been exposed to COVID-19.

In DNA, the CDR3 is TGTGCCAGCAGTCTTACAGGGGCCAATCAGCCCCAGCATTTT. The encoded protein is CASSLTGANQPQHF. The chain combines TRBV27 with TRBJ1-5; 7 nucleotides match TRBD1. V gave up 5 bases and J gave up 3 bases; unmatched junction bases: 4. Germline V gene lookup returns CDR1 MNHEY and CDR2 SMNVEV (reference sequence). The length of the CDR3 is 14 residues.

This clone was counted between two and nine times. CDR3 sequence: CASVRQINQPQHF. CDR3 coding DNA: TGTGCCAGCGTTAGACAGATCAATCAGCCCCAGCATTTT. The chain links TRBV28 to TRBJ1-5, with a possible D match to TRBD1 (5 bases). The length of the CDR3 is 13 residues. V dropped 8 bases and J dropped 3 bases, with 11 bases sitting between them. Germline assignment: CDR1 MDHEN and CDR2 SYDVKM.

The gene calls are TRBV30 and TRBJ2-7; possibly TRBD2 for D (6 bases). V lost 7 bases and J 6 bases, leaving 19 bases between the germline ends. The germline V gene encodes CDR1 GTSNPN and CDR2 SVGIG (reference sequence). The CDR3 has 13 amino acids. In DNA, the CDR3 is TGTGCCTTAAATCTGGGGGGTGGCGGCGAGCAGTACTTC. Translating gives CALNLGGGGEQYF.

This chain connects TRBV11-2 to TRBJ1-5, with no clear D. Germline CDR1 and CDR2: SGHAT and FQNNGV. The CDR3 runs 14 residues. V gave up 0 bases and J gave up 5 bases, with 8 bases separating them. As DNA, the CDR3 is TGTGCCAGCAGCTTAGATCGGGGAGATCAGCCCCAGCATTTT. Amino acid sequence: CASSLDRGDQPQHF.

The gene calls are TRBV23-1 and TRBJ1-4; tentatively, D is TRBD1 (6 bases). TRBV23-1 is an ORF, and what it does is uncertain. The V end was cut by 7 bases, the J end by 1 base, with 22 bases between. The CDR3 has 18 residues. The CDR3 reads CASTLALQGGVTNEKLFF. In DNA form, the CDR3 reads TGCGCCAGCACTCTCGCTCTACAGGGTGGAGTAACTAATGAAAAACTGTTTTTT.

The chain joins TRBV4-1 to TRBJ2-3, with D tentatively TRBD2 (6 bases). The germline V and J ends were trimmed by 2 bases and 1 base, with 19 bases remaining between them. This CDR3 comprises 18 residues. CDR1 and CDR2 (germline): MGHRA, YSYEKL. The CDR3 DNA reads as TGCGCCAGCAGCCAACACCCACCGAGGCGGGGAGGCACAGATACGCAGTATTTT. It yields the protein CASSQHPPRRGGTDTQYF.

The CDR3 protein is CASSPLFAYEQYF. The DNA of the CDR3 is TGTGCCAGCAGCCCCTTATTTGCCTACGAGCAGTACTTC. This sequence joins TRBV6-2 or TRBV6-3 and TRBJ2-7, with no clear D. CDR1 and CDR2 from the germline V gene are MNHEY and SVGEGT. The V and J ends lost 6 bases and 2 bases respectively, with 11 bases between them. The CDR3 runs 13 residues.

V usage is TRBV5-1 and J usage is TRBJ2-7; 7 bases are shared with TRBD2. V lost 2 bases and J lost 0; bases outside the gene matches: 5. This CDR3 region has 15 residues. CDR1 SGHRS and CDR2 YFSETQ come from the germline V gene. The DNA for the CDR3 is TGCGCCAGCAGCTTCATAACGGGGGGCTCCTACGAGCAGTACTTC. This translates into CASSFITGGSYEQYF.

The chain couples TRBV18 to TRBJ1-1; D call uncertain. V was clipped by 1 base and J by 1 base, with 7 bases between them. Germline values: CDR1 KGHSH, CDR2 LQKENI. This CDR3 spans 14 amino acids. CDR3 bases: TGTGCCAGCTCACCACGCGGTTGGAACACTGAAGCTTTCTTT. It is translated as CASSPRGWNTEAFF.

The chain uses TRBV25-1 and TRBJ1-3, with a tentative D call TRBD1 (6 bases). The CDR3 is made up of 16 amino acids. CDR1 is MGHDK, CDR2 SYGVNS, per germline. V lost 4 bases and J 0 bases, leaving 13 bases between the germline ends. CDR3 sequence: CASSADRPLSGNTIYF. The CDR3 DNA reads TGTGCCAGCAGTGCGGACAGACCGCTCTCTGGAAACACCATATATTTT.

The V gene is TRBV9, the J gene TRBJ1-2; 7 nucleotides agree with TRBD1. Germline values: CDR1 SGDLS, CDR2 YYNGEE. V lost 2 bases and J lost 3; bases outside the gene matches: 13. The CDR3 has 17 amino acids. The CDR3 reads CASSVPSDRPPDYGYTF. The DNA for the CDR3 is TGTGCCAGCAGCGTCCCCTCGGACAGGCCCCCAGACTATGGCTACACCTTC. Looking up the rest from reference TRBV9 and TRBJ1-2 gives the full variable domain: DSGVTQTPKHLITATGQRVTLRCSPRSGDLSVYWYQQSLDQGLQFLIQYYNGEERAKGNILERFSAQQFPDLHSELNLSSLELGDSALYFCASSVPSDRPPDYGYTFGSGTRLTVV.

The genes are TRBV29-1 and TRBJ1-2, with D unclear. The V gene's germline CDR1 is SQVTM and CDR2 ANQGSEA. The CDR3 consists of 14 residues. Deletions cut 5 bases from V and 6 bases from J, with 19 bases between. CDR3 sequence reads: CSVYLKAGVDGYTF. DNA of the CDR3: TGCAGCGTTTATCTTAAAGCGGGCGTCGATGGCTACACCTTC.

V and J are TRBV19 and TRBJ2-2; D might be TRBD2 (5 bases). CDR1 and CDR2 from the germline V gene are LNHDA and SQIVND (reference sequence). Trimming took off 7 bases at V and 5 bases at J, with 17 bases between the two ends. This CDR3 has 15 amino acids. In DNA form, the CDR3 reads TGTGCCAGTATTTCAACCGAAAGGAGGACCGGGGAGCTGTTTTTT. Translation gives CASISTERRTGELFF.

The chain has TRBV19 and TRBJ2-7, with D tentatively TRBD2 (6 bases). The CDR3 is 14 amino acids. Germline V gene sequence: CDR1 LNHDA, CDR2 SQIVND (reference sequence). V was shortened by 3 bases and J by 1 base, with 10 bases between the two germline ends. CDR3 residues: CASSIMGGSYEQYF. The DNA of the CDR3 is TGTGCCAGTAGTATCATGGGAGGTTCCTACGAGCAGTACTTC. Using reference TRBV19 and TRBJ2-7 for the parts outside the CDR3, the full variable domain is DGGITQSPKYLFRKEGQNVTLSCEQNLNHDAMYWYRQDPGQGLRLIYYSQIVNDFQKGDIAEGYSVSREKKESFPLTVTSAQKNPTAFYLCASSIMGGSYEQYFGPGTRLTVT.

The rearrangement links TRBV15 to TRBJ1-6, with unresolved D. CDR3 size: 15 residues. The germline V gene has CDR1 LNHNV and CDR2 YYDKDF (reference sequence). The germline V and J ends were trimmed by 0 bases and 11 bases, with 14 bases remaining between them. The CDR3 loop is CATSRDPGSETPLHF. The CDR3 DNA reads TGTGCCACCAGCAGAGATCCCGGGAGCGAAACACCCCTCCACTTT. The variable domain in full, with the rest retrieved from reference TRBV15 and TRBJ1-6, is DAMVIQNPRYQVTQFGKPVTLSCSQTLNHNVMYWYQQKSSQAPKLLFHYYDKDFNNEADTPDNFQSRRPNTSFCFLDIRSPGLGDTAMYLCATSRDPGSETPLHFGNGTRLTVT.

Only one count was recorded for this clone. The gene calls are TRBV5-4 and TRBJ2-2; D may be TRBD1 (5 bases). There are 15 residues in the CDR3. V gave up 0 bases and J gave up 1 base, with 7 bases separating them. From germline, CDR1 is SGHNT and CDR2 YYREEE (reference sequence). The chain's CDR3 is CASSLGTRNTGELFF. CDR3 DNA sequence: TGTGCCAGCAGCTTGGGGACAAGGAACACCGGGGAGCTGTTTTTT.

The chain recombines TRBV6-5 with TRBJ2-3; possible D gene TRBD1, 5 bases. Trimming pared 3 bases from V and 0 bases from J, leaving 10 bases between. CDR1 and CDR2 (germline): MNHEY, SVGAGI. CDR3 size: 15 residues. The CDR3 sequence is CASSYWAGSTDTQYF. The CDR3 DNA follows: TGTGCCAGCAGTTATTGGGCAGGGAGCACAGATACGCAGTATTTT.

This clone was observed once. The genes are TRBV6-1 and TRBJ1-3; D may be TRBD1 (5 bases). This CDR3 comprises 17 residues. Per the germline V gene, CDR1 is MNHNS and CDR2 is SASEGT. Trimming cost V 1 base and J 9 bases, with 22 bases left between them. The CDR3 loop reads CASSEVIVGVGRVTIYF. The CDR3 region has the DNA TGTGCCAGCAGTGAAGTGATCGTAGGGGTAGGAAGAGTCACCATATATTTT.

The V call is TRBV6-5, the J call TRBJ1-5; no firm D call. V lost 2 bases and J lost 8, with 7 bases in between. Germline-derived CDR1 and CDR2 are MNHEY and SVGAGI. The CDR3 is made up of 12 amino acids. CDR3 loop: CASSYEGKPQHF. The CDR3 DNA is TGTGCCAGCAGTTACGAGGGCAAGCCCCAGCATTTT.

The genes are TRBV7-2 and TRBJ1-4; D gene unclear. With 2 bases removed from V and 7 bases from J, the gap between germline ends came to 14 bases. This CDR3 comprises 15 residues. Germline values: CDR1 SGHTA, CDR2 FQGNSA. The CDR3 DNA reads TGTGCCAGCAGCTTATCGGGTCGGGGAACTGAAAAACTGTTTTTT. This translates into CASSLSGRGTEKLFF. Complete variable domain (other parts from reference TRBV7-2 and TRBJ1-4): GAGVSQSPSNKVTEKGKDVELRCDPISGHTALYWYRQSLGQGLEFLIYFQGNSAPDKSGLPSDRFSAERTGGSVSTLTIQRTQQEDSAVYLCASSLSGRGTEKLFFGSGTQLSVL.

The chain joins TRBV3-1 (or the pseudogene TRBV3-2) to TRBJ2-7; D is undetermined. There are 15 residues in the CDR3. Trimming removed 1 base from V and 2 bases from J, with 12 bases in between. Germline CDR1 LGHDT, CDR2 YNNKEL (reference sequence). For the CDR3, the DNA is TGTGCCAGCAGCCAAGGAGGTATCTGGCCCTACGAGCAGTACTTC. Residues: CASSQGGIWPYEQYF.

This rearrangement joins TRBV5-1 to TRBJ1-4, with no clear D. This CDR3 is 14 amino acids long. CDR1 and CDR2 (germline): SGHRS, YFSETQ. Trimming pared 4 bases from V and 8 bases from J, leaving 15 bases between. In DNA, the CDR3 is TGCGCCAGCAGCACATCCGGGGAAGGGGAAAAACTGTTTTTT. Translated: CASSTSGEGEKLFF.

The chain has TRBV14 and TRBJ1-2, with D unclear. Germline V gene data show CDR1 as SGHDN and CDR2 as FVKESK. This CDR3 has 15 residues. V lost 4 bases to trimming and J lost 2 bases, with 14 bases between them. The CDR3 DNA reads as TGTGCCAGCAGCCCAAGGAACAGAGAGAACTATGGCTACACCTTC. Protein: CASSPRNRENYGYTF. Full variable domain (remainder filled in from reference TRBV14 and TRBJ1-2): EAGVTQFPSHSVIEKGQTVTLRCDPISGHDNLYWYRRVMGKEIKFLLHFVKESKQDESGMPNNRFLAERTGGTYSTLKVQPAELEDSGVYFCASSPRNRENYGYTFGSGTRLTVV.

The chain's CDR3 is CASSRQTSTDTQYF. The CDR3 coding sequence is TGTGCCAGCAGTCGACAGACTAGCACAGATACGCAGTATTTT. The chain couples TRBV28 to TRBJ2-3; maybe TRBD1 (5 bases). From germline, CDR1 is MDHEN and CDR2 SYDVKM. The V end was cut by 5 bases, the J end by 0 bases, with 9 bases between. This CDR3 is 14 amino acids long.

The rearrangement links TRBV9 to TRBJ2-3; D perhaps matches TRBD2 (6 bases). CDR3 size: 15 residues. V was clipped by 5 bases and J by 2 bases, with 15 bases between them. Germline CDR1 reads SGDLS; CDR2 reads YYNGEE. CDR3 sequence: CASSPLGGNTDTQYF. As DNA, the CDR3 is TGTGCCAGCAGTCCTTTAGGCGGGAACACAGATACGCAGTATTTT.

CDR3 sequence reads: CASNPQGSTSETQYF. The CDR3 region has the DNA TGTGCCAGCAACCCACAGGGGTCTACAAGTGAGACCCAGTACTTC. The chain is built from TRBV7-9 and TRBJ2-5, with TRBD1 matching 7 bases. CDR1 is SEHNR and CDR2 is FQNEAQ in the germline V gene (reference sequence). This CDR3 has 15 residues. With 7 bases clipped from V and 5 bases from J, the junction kept 13 bases outside the gene matches.

The CDR3 is CASSLAQGASNTEAFF. The CDR3 DNA sequence: TGTGCCAGCAGCTTGGCCCAGGGGGCGTCAAACACTGAAGCTTTCTTT. V gene TRBV5-4 combines with J gene TRBJ1-1, with TRBD1 matching 8 bases. Germline lookup yields CDR1 SGHNT and CDR2 YYREEE (reference sequence). The CDR3 totals 16 residues. The V gene end was trimmed by 0 bases and the J gene end by 2 bases; junction bases not matched to a gene: 6.

The chain couples TRBV18 to TRBJ1-5, with 8 bases fitting TRBD1. The CDR3 runs to 15 residues. The V gene end was trimmed by 4 bases and the J gene end by 1 base; junction bases not matched to a gene: 3. Germline V CDR1 and CDR2: KGHSH, LQKENI. Here the CDR3 reads CASSRRGLSNQPQHF. For the CDR3, the DNA is TGTGCCAGCTCACGCAGGGGGCTGAGCAATCAGCCCCAGCATTTT.

This clone appeared a few times. This chain joins TRBV5-1 and TRBJ1-3; D unclear. The ends were cut back, 4 bases at V and 0 bases at J, with 17 bases in the middle. CDR3 size: 17 residues. Germline-derived CDR1 and CDR2 are SGHRS and YFSETQ. The chain's CDR3 is CASSLDMGALSGNTIYF. The CDR3 DNA reads TGCGCCAGCAGCCTTGACATGGGCGCTCTCTCTGGAAACACCATATATTTT.